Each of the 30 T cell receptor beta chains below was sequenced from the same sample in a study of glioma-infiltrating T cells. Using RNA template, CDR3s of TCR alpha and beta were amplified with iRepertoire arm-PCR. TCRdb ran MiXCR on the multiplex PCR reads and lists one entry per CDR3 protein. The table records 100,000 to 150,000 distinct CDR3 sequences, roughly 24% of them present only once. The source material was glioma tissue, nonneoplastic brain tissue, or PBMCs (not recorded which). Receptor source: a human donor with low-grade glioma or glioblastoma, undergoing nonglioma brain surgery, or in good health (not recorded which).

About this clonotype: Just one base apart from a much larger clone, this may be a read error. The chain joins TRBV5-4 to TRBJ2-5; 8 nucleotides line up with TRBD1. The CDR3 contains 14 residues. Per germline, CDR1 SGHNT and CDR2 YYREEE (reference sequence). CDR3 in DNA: TGTGCCAGCAGCTTGGGCAGGGGGCAAGAGACCAAGTACTTC. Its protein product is CASSLGRGQETKYF.

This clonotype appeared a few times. CDR3 in amino acids: CASSLEASYEQYF. In DNA form, the CDR3 reads TGTGCCAGCAGTCTCGAGGCCTCCTACGAGCAGTACTTC. The chain uses TRBV12-3 or TRBV12-4 and TRBJ2-7; D remains ambiguous. The CDR3 length is 13 residues. V was cut by 5 bases and J by 0 bases, with 8 bases left in between.

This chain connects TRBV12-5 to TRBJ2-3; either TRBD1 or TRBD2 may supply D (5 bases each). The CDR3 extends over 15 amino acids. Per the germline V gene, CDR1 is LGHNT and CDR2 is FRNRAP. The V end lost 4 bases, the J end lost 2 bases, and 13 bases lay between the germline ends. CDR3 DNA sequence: TGTGCTAGTGGTTCCGGACACGGGGACACAGATACGCAGTATTTT. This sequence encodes CASGSGHGDTDTQYF.

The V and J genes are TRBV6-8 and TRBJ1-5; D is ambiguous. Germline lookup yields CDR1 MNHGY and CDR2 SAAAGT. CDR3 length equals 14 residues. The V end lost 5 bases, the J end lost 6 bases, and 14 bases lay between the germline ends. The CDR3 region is CASSPTRGPQPQHF. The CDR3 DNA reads TGTGCCAGCAGTCCAACCCGAGGCCCTCAGCCCCAGCATTTT.

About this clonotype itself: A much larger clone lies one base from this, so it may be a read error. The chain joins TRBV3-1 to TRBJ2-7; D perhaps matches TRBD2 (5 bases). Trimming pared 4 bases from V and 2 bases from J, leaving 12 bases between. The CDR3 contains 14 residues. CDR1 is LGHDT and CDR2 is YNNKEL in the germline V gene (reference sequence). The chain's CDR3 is CASSLTVLAYEQYF. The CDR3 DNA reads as TGTGCCAGCAGCCTTACGGTACTAGCCTACGAGCAGTACTTC.

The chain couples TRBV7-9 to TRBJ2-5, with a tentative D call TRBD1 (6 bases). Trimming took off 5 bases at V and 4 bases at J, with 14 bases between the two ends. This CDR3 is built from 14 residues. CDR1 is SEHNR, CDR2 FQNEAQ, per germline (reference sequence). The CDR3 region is CASSETRGSETQYF. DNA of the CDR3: TGTGCCAGCAGCGAGACCAGGGGATCAGAGACCCAGTACTTC.

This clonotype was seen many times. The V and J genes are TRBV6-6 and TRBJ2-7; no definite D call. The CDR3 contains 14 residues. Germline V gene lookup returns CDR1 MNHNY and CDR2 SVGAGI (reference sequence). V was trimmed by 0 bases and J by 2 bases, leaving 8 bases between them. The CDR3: CASSYSSEPYEQYF. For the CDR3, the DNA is TGTGCCAGCAGTTACTCGAGTGAGCCCTACGAGCAGTACTTC.

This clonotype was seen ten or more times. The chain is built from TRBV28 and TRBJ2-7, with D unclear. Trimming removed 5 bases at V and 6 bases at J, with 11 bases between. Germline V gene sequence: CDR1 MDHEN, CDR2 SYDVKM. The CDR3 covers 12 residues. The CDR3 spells CASSRWITEQYF. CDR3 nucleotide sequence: TGTGCCAGCAGTCGGTGGATAACCGAGCAGTACTTC.

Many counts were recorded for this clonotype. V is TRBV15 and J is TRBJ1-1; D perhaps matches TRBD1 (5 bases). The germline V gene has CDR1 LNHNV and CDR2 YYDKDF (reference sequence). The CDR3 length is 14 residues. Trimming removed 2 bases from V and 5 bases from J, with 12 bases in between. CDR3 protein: CATSRTQGWTEAFF. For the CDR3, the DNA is TGTGCCACCAGCAGAACCCAGGGTTGGACTGAAGCTTTCTTT.

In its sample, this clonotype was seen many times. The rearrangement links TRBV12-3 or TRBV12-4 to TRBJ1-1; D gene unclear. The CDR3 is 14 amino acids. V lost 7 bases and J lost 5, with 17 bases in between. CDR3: CASTNSGVRTEAFF. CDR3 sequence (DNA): TGTGCCAGCACCAACAGTGGGGTGAGGACTGAAGCTTTCTTT.

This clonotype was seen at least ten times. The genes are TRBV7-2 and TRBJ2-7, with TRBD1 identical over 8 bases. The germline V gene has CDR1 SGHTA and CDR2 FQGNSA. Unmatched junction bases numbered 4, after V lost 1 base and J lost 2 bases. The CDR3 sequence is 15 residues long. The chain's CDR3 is CASSLVSGGAYEQYF. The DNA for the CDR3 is TGTGCCAGCAGCTTAGTTTCAGGGGGCGCCTACGAGCAGTACTTC.

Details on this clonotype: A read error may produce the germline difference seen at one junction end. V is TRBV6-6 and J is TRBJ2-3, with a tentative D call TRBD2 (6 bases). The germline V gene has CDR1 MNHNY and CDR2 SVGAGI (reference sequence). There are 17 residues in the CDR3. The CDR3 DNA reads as TGTGACAGCAGTTACCCCTCGGAGGAGGGTGCTACAGATACGCAGTATTTT. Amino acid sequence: CDSSYPSEEGATDTQYF.

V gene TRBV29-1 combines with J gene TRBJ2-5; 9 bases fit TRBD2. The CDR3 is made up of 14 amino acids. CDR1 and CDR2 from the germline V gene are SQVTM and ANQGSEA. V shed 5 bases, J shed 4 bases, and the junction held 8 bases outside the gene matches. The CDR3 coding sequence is TGCAGCGTTATCGCTAGCGGGGCTCGAGAGACCCAGTACTTC. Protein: CSVIASGARETQYF.

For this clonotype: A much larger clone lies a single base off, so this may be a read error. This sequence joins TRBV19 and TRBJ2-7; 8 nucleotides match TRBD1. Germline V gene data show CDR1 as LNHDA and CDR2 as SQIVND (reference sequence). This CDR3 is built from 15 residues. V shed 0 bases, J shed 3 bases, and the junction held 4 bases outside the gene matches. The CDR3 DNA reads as TGTGCCAGTAGTATAGAAGGACAGGGCAGCTACGAGCAGTACTTC. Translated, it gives CASSIEGQGSYEQYF.

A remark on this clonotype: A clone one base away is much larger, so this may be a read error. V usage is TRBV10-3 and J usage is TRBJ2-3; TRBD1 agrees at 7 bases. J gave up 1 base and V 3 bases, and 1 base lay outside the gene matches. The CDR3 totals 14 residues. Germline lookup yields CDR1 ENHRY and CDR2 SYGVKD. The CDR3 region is CAISDGTGTDTQYF. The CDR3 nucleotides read TGTGCCATCAGTGATGGGACAGGCACAGATACGCAGTATTTT.

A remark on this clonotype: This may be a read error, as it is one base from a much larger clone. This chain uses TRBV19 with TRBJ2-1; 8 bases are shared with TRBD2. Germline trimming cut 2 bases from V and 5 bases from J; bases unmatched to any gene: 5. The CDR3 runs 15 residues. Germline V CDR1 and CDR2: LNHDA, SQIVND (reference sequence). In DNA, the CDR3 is TGTGCCAGTAGTATACGGGGGGGAGAAAACAATGAGCAGTTCTTC. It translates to CASSIRGGENNEQFF. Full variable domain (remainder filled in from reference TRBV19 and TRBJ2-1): DGGITQSPKYLFRKEGQNVTLSCEQNLNHDAMYWYRQDPGQGLRLIYYSQIVNDFQKGDIAEGYSVSREKKESFPLTVTSAQKNPTAFYLCASSIRGGENNEQFFGPGTRLTVL.

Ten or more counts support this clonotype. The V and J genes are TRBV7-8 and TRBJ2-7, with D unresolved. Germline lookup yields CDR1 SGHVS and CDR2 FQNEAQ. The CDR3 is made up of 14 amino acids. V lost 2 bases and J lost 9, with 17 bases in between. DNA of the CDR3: TGTGCCAGCAGCTTATGGGAAGAACAAAGTGGGCAGTACTTC. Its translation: CASSLWEEQSGQYF.

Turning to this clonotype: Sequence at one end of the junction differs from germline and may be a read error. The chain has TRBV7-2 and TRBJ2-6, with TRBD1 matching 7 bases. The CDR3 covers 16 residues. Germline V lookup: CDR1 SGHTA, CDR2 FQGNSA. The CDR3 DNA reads TGTGCCAGCAGCTTAGTAGTAGGGGGCGAGGCCAACGTCCCGACTTTC. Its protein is CASSLVVGGEANVPTF.

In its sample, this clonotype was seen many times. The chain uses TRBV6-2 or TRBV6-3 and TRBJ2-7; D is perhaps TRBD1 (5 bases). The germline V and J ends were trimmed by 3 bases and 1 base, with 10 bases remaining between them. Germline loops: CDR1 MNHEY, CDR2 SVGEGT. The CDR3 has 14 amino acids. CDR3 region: CASSYFRGSYEQYF. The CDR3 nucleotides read TGTGCCAGCAGTTATTTTAGGGGATCCTACGAGCAGTACTTC.

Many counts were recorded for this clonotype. The CDR3 nucleotides read TGTGCCAGCAAGCCACAGGTAAATGAGCAGTTCTTC. This codes for CASKPQVNEQFF. V usage is TRBV2 and J usage is TRBJ2-1; possibly TRBD1 for D (5 bases). The CDR3 length is 12 residues. V lost 7 bases and J lost 7, with 11 bases in between. Germline V CDR1 and CDR2: SNHLY, FYNNEI.

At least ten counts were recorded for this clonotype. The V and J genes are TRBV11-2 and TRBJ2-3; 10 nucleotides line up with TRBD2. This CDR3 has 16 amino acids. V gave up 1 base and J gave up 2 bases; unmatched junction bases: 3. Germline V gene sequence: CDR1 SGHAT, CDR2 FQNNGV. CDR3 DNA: TGTGCCAGCAGCTTAGGCCTAGCGGGAGACACAGATACGCAGTATTTT. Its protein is CASSLGLAGDTDTQYF.

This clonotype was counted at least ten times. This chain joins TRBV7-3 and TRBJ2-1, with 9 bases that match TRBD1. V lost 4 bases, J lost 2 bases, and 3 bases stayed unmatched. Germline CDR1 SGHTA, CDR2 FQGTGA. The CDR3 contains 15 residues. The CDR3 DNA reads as TGTGCCAGCAGCTCGGACAGGGGCCCCTACAATGAGCAGTTCTTC. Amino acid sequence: CASSSDRGPYNEQFF.

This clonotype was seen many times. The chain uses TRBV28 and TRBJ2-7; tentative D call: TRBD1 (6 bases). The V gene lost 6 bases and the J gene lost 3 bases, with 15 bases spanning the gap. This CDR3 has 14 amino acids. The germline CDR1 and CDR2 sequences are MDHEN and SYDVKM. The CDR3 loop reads CASSHGQFSYEQYF. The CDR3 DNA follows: TGTGCCAGCAGCCATGGACAGTTTAGCTACGAGCAGTACTTC.

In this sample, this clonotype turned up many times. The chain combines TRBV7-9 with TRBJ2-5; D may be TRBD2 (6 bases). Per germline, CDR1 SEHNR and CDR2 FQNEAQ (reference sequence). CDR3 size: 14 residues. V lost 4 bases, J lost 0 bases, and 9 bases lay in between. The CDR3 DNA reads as TGTGCCAGCAGCTCTAGACTAGACCAAGAGACCCAGTACTTC. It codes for CASSSRLDQETQYF.

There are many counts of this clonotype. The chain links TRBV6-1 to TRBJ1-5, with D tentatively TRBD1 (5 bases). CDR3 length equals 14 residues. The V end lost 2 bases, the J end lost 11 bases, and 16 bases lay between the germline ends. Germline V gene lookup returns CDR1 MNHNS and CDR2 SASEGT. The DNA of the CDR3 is TGTGCCAGCAGTGAACATGGGGGGTCCTTGTCCCAGCATTTT. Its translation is CASSEHGGSLSQHF.

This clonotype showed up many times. The CDR3 nucleotides are TGTGCCAGCAGTCGGGACAGGGCTAACACTGAAGCTTTCTTT. Amino acids: CASSRDRANTEAFF. V is TRBV7-2 and J is TRBJ1-1; 9 bases are shared with TRBD1. V shed 6 bases and J 2 bases; nucleotides not matched to a gene: 4. The CDR3 loop spans 14 amino acids. The germline V gene has CDR1 SGHTA and CDR2 FQGNSA.

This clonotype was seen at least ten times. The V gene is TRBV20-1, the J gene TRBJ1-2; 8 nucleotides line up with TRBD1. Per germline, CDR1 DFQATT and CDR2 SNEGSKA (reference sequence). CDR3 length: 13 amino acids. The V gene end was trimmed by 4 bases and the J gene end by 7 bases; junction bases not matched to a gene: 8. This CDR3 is CSATQGVTSGYTF. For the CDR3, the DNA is TGCAGTGCTACACAGGGGGTTACAAGTGGCTACACCTTC.

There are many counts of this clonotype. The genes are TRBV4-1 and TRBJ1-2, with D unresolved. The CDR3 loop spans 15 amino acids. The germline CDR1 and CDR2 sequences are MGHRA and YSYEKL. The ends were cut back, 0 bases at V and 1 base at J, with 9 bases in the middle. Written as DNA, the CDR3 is TGCGCCAGCAGCCAAGATGGAGCCAGTAACTATGGCTACACCTTC. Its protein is CASSQDGASNYGYTF.

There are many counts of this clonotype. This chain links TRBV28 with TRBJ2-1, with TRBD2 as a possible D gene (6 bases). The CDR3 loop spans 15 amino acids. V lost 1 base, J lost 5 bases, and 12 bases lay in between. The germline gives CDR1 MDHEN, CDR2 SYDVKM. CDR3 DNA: TGTGCCAGCAGTTTATATCTGCGGGGAAACAATGAGCAGTTCTTC. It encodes CASSLYLRGNNEQFF.

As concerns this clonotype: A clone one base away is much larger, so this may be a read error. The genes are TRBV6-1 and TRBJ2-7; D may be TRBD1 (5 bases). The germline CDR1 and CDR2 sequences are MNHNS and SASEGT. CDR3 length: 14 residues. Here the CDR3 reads CTSSLTGTSYEQYF. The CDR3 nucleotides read TGTACCAGCAGCCTTACAGGTACCTCCTACGAGCAGTACTTC.